This T cell receptor beta chain was identified during a study of early T cells in non-severe SARS-CoV-2 infection. Study information: The chains were unpaired, and the sequenced material was bulk RNA from unsorted whole blood.

Attached unique molecular identifiers marked individual cDNA molecules. One entry per CDR3 protein results from TCRdb running MiXCR on the 5' RACE reads. Of nearly 30,000 distinct CDR3 sequences in the sample, about 5% were seen once. CDR3 length: 19 residues. The ends were cut back, 3 bases at V and 2 bases at J, with 23 bases in the middle. Germline CDR1 and CDR2: LGHNA and YSLEER. This clonotype was detected a few times. The source material was whole blood. This clonotype originated in an adult who was a healthcare worker with PCR-confirmed SARS-CoV-2 infection or an uninfected control (not recorded which). The chain joins TRBV4-3 to TRBJ2-1; D might be TRBD2 (7 bases). The CDR3 coding sequence is TGCGCCAGCAGCCAGGTACCCCCATGGGGGGGCGAGGCCTACAATGAGCAGTTCTTC. Translated, it gives CASSQVPPWGGEAYNEQFF.